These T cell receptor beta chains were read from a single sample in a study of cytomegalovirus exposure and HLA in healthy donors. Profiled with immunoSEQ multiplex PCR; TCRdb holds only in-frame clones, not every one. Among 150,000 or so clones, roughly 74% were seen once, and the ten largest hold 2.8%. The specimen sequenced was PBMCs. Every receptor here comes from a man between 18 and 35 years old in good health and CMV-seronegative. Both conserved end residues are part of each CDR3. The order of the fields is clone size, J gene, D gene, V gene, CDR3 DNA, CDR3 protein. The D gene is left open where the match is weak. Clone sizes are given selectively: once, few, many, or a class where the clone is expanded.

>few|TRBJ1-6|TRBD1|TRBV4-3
TGCGCCAGCAGCCAAGGTTTGACAGGGAGCTACTCACCCCTCCACTTT
CASSQGLTGSYSPLHF
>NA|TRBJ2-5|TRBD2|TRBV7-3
TGTGCCAGCAGCTTGGGCGGGGGGCCTCAAGAGACCCAGTACTTC
CASSLGGGPQETQYF
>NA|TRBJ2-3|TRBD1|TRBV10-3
TGTGCCATCAGTGACCCAAAAAAGACAGGGGCCCTTCGCACAGATACGCAGTATTTT
CAISDPKKTGALRTDTQYF
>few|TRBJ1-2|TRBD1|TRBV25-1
TGTGCCAGCAGTGGAAGGACAGGGCCTTTGGGTGGCTACACCTTC
CASSGRTGPLGGYTF
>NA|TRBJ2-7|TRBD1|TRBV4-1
TGCGCCAGCAGCCAAGTGGCAGGGGGCTTGAACTACGAGCAGTACTTC
CASSQVAGGLNYEQYF
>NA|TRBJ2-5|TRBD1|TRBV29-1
TGCAGCGGAACAGGGGGGCAAGAGACCCAGTACTTC
CSGTGGQETQYF
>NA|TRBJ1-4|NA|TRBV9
TGTGCCAGCAGCGTAGGCGGTACAACTAATGAAAAACTGTTTTTT
CASSVGGTTNEKLFF
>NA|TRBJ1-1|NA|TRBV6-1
TGTGCCAGCCGTGGGGTCGGACAACTTTTCAGAACCCCGGGGAACACTGAAGCTTTCTTT
CASRGVGQLFRTPGNTEAFF
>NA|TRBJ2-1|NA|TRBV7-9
TGTGCCAGCAGCCAACAGCCGGACTCGATCAATGAGCAGTTCTTC
CASSQQPDSINEQFF
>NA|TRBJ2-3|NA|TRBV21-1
TGTGCCACCCTAAACCTAGCTCCGGGGGGCCCCCTTATAACAGATACGCAGTATTTT
CATLNLAPGGPLITDTQYF
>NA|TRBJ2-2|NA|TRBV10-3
TGTGCCATCAGTGAGTCTGGCAGGGAGGACACCGGGGAGCTGTTTTTT
CAISESGREDTGELFF
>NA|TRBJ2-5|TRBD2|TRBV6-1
TGTGCCAGCAGGGCTAGCGGGGGGGCATGGGAGACCCAGTACTTC
CASRASGGAWETQYF
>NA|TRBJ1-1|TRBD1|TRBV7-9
TGTGCCAGCAGCTCCGTCCCGGGACAGGGCTACACTGAAGCTTTCTTT
CASSSVPGQGYTEAFF
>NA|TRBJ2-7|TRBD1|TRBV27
TGTGCCAGCAGTCCGGACAGGGGCCACGAGCAGTACTTC
CASSPDRGHEQYF
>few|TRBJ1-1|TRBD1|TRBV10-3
TGTGCTCTCAGGACAGGGTGGGAATCTGAAGCTTTCTTT
CALRTGWESEAFF
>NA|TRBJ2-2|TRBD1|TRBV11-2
TGTGCCAGCAGCCGTAATCGCGGGACAGGACGTGGGGAGCTGTTTTTT
CASSRNRGTGRGELFF
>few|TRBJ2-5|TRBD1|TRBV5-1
TGCGCCAGCAGGGAACAGACAGGGGCCGAGGGAGAGACCCAGTACTTC
CASREQTGAEGETQYF
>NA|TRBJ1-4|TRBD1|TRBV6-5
TGTGCCAGCAGTTCCTGGGACAGGGGAGGGGAAAAACTGTTTTTT
CASSSWDRGGEKLFF
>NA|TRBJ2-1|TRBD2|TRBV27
TGTGCCAGCAGTTTATTGGGGGGGGGACCCTACAATGAGCAGTTCTTC
CASSLLGGGPYNEQFF
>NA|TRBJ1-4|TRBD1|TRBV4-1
TGCGCCAGCAGCATCTATTCTTCGTCCCGACAGGGGGAATATGAAAAACTGTTTTTT
CASSIYSSSRQGEYEKLFF
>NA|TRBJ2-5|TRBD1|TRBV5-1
TGCGCCAGCAGCTTGGGGGACAGGTACCAAGAGACCCAGTACTTC
CASSLGDRYQETQYF
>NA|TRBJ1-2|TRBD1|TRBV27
TGTGCCAGCAGTTTAGGACAGGGTATGATCTATGGCTACACCTTC
CASSLGQGMIYGYTF
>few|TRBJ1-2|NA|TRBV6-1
TGTGCCAGCAGTGAAGTCGGAGGGGATGATGGCTACACCTTC
CASSEVGGDDGYTF
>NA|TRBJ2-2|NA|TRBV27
TGTGCCAGCAGTAACTTAGCGCCTATAAACACCGGGGAGCTGTTTTTT
CASSNLAPINTGELFF
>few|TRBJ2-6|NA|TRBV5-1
TGCGCCAGCAGCTTGGATTCCAGGCTATCTGGGGCCAACGTCCTGACTTTC
CASSLDSRLSGANVLTF
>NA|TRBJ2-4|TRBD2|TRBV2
TGTGCCAGCAGTCCTAGCGGGGGGAGGGACATTCAGTACTTC
CASSPSGGRDIQYF
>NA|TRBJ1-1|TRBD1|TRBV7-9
TGTGCCAGCAGCTTGACAGGGGATGACACTGAAGCTTTCTTT
CASSLTGDDTEAFF
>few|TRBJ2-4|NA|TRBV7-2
TGTGCCAGCAGCTTAGGGTCGGGGAACATTCAGTACTTC
CASSLGSGNIQYF
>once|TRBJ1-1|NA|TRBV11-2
TGTGCCAGCAGCTTAGGAAACAGAGCGAACACTGAAGCTTTCTTT
CASSLGNRANTEAFF
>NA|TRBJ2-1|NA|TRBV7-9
TGTGCCAGCAGCCCCCCACCGGGACAAGGCAGGAATGAGCAGTTCTTC
CASSPPPGQGRNEQFF
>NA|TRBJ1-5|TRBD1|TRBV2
TGTGCCAGCAGCCGGGACAGGGCGAGCAATCAGCCCCAGCATTTT
CASSRDRASNQPQHF
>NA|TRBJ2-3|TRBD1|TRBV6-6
TGTGCCAGCAGTTGGGGTAGCTCTACAGGGGTAGATACGCAGTATTTT
CASSWGSSTGVDTQYF
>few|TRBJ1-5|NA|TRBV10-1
TGCGCCAGCAGTGAGGGACTCTATCAGCCCCAGCATTTT
CASSEGLYQPQHF
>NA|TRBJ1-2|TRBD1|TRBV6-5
TGTGCCAGCAGTTCAGGGACAGGGGTCGCTGATGGCTACACCTTC
CASSSGTGVADGYTF
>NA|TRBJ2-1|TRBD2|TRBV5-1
TGCGCCAGCAGCTTACTTGGGACTACCTACAATGAGCAGTTCTTC
CASSLLGTTYNEQFF
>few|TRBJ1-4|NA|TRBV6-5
TGTGCCAGCAGTTCCGACGGGGGGGAAAAACTGTTTTTT
CASSSDGGEKLFF
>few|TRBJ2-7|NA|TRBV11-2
TGTGCCAGCAGGCTCCAAGAAATGGACACCTACGAGCAGTACTTC
CASRLQEMDTYEQYF
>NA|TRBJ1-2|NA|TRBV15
TGTGCCACCAGCAGAGGGGTTGGGGGGGAGAATGGCTACACCTTC
CATSRGVGGENGYTF
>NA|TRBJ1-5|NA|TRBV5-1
TGCGCCAGCAGCTTGACAGGGACAAATCAGCCCCAGCATTTT
CASSLTGTNQPQHF
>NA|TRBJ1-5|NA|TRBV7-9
TGTGCCAGCAGCTTAGCAGATAGACCGGGAACCCAGCATTTT
CASSLADRPGTQHF
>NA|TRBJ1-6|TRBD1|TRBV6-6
TGTGCCAGCAGCTTAGACAGGGGAAATTCACCCCTCCACTTT
CASSLDRGNSPLHF
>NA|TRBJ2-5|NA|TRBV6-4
TGTGCCAGCAGTGCACGACACGGAGGAGAGACCCAGTACTTC
CASSARHGGETQYF